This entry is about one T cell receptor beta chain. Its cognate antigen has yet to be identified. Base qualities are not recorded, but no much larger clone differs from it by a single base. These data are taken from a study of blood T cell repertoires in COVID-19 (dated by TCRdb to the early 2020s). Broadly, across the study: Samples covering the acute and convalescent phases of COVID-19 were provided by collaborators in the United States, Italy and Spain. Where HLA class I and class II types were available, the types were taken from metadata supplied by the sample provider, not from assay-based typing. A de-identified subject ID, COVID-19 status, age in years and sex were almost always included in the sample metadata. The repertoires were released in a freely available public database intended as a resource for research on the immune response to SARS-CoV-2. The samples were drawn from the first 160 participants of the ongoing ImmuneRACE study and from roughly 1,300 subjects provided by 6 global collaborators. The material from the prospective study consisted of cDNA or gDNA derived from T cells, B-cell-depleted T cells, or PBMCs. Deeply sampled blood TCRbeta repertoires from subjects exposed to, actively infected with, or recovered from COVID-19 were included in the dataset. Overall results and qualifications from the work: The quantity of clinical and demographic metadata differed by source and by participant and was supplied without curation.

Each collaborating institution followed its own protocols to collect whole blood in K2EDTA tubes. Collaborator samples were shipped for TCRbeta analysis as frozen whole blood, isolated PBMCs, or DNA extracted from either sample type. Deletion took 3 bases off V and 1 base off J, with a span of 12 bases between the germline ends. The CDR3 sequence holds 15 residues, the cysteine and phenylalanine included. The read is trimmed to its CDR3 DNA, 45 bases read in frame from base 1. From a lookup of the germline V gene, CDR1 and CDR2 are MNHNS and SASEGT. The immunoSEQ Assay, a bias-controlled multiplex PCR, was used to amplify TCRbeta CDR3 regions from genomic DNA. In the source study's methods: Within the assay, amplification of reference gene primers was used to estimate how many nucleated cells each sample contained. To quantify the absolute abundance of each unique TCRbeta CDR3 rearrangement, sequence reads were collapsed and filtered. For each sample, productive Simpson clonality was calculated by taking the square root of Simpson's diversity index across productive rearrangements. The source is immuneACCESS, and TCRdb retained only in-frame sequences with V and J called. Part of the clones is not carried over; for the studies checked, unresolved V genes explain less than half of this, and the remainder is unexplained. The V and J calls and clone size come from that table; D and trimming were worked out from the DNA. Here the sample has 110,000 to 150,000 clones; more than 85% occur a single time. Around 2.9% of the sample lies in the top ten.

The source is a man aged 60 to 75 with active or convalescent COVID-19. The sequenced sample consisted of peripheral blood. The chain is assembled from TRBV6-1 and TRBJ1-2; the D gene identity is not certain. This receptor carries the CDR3 CASSDTAQINYGYTF. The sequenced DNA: TGTGCCAGCAGTGACACTGCACAGATTAACTATGGCTACACCTTC.